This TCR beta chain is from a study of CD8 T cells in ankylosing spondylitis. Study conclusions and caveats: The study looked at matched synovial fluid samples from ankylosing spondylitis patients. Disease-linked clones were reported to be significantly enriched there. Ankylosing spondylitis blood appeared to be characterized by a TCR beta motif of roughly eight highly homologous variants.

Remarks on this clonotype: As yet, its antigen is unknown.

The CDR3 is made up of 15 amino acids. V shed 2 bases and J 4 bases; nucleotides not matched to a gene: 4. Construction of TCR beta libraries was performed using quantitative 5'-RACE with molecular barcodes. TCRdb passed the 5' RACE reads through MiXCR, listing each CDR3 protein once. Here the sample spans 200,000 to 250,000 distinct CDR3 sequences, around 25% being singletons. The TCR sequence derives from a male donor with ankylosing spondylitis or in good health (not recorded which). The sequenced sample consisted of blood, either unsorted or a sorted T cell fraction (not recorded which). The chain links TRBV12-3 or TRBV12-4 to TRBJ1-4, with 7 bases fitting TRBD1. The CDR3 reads CASSLSTGVNEKLFF. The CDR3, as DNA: TGTGCCAGCAGTTTATCCACAGGGGTTAATGAAAAACTGTTTTTT.